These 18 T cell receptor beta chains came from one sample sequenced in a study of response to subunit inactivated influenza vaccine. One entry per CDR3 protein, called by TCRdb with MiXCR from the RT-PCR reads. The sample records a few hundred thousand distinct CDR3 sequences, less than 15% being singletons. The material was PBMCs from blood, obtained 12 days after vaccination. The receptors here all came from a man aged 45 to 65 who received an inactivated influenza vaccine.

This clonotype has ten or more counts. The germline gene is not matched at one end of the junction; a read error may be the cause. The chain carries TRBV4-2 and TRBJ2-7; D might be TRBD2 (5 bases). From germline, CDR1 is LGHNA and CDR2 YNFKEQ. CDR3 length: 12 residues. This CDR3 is CASSQDSYEQYF. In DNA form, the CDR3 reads TGTGCCAGCAGTCAGGACTCCTATGAGCAGTACTTC.

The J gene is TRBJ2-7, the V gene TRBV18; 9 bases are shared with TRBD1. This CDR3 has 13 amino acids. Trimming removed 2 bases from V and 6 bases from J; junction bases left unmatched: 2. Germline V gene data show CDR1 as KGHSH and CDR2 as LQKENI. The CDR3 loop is CASSPGTGREQYF. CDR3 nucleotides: TGTGCCAGCTCACCAGGGACAGGGCGCGAGCAGTACTTC.

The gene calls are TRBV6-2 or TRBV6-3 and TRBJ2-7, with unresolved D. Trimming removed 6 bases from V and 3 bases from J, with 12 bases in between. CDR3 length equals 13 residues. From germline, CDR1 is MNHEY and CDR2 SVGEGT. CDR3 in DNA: TGTGCCAGCAGCCTCACAAACAACTACGAGCAGTACTTC. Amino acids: CASSLTNNYEQYF.

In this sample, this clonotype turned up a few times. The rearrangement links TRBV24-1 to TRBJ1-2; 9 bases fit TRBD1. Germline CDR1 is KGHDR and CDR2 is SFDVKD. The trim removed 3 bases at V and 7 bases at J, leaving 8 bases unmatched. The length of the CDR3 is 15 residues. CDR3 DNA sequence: TGTGCCACCAGTGATAGTCCGAGGACAGGGGTTGGCTACACCTTC. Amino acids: CATSDSPRTGVGYTF.

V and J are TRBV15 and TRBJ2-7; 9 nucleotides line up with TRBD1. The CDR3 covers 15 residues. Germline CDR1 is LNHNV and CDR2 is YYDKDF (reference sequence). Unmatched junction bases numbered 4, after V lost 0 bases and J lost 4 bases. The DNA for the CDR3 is TGTGCCACCAGCAGAGAAGGGACAGGGAGATACGAGCAGTACTTC. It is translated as CATSREGTGRYEQYF. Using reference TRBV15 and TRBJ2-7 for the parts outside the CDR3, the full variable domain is DAMVIQNPRYQVTQFGKPVTLSCSQTLNHNVMYWYQQKSSQAPKLLFHYYDKDFNNEADTPDNFQSRRPNTSFCFLDIRSPGLGDTAMYLCATSREGTGRYEQYFGPGTRLTVT.

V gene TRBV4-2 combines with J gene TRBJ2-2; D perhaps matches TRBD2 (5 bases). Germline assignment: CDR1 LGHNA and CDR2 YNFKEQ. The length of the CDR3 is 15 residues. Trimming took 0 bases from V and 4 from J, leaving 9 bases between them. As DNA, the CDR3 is TGTGCCAGCAGCCAAGAGGACTTTCCCACCGGGGAGCTGTTTTTT. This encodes CASSQEDFPTGELFF.

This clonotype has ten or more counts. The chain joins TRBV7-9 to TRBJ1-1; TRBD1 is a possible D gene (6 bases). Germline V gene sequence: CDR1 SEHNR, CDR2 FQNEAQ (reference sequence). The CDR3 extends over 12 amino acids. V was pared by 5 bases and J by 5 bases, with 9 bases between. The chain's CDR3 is CASSRDNTEAFF. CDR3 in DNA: TGTGCCAGCAGCCGGGACAATACTGAAGCTTTCTTT.

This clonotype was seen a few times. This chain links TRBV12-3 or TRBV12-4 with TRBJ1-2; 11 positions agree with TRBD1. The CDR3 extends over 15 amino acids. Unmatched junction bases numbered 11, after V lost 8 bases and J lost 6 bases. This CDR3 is CASEKTGTGGNGYTF. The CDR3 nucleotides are TGTGCCAGCGAAAAAACCGGGACAGGGGGAAATGGCTACACCTTC.

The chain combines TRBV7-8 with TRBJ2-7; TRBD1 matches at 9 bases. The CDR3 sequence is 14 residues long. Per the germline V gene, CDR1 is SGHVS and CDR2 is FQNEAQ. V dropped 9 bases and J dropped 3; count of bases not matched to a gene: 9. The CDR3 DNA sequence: TGTGCCAGTAGTACAGGGGGCAGGATCTACGAGCAGTACTTC. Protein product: CASSTGGRIYEQYF.

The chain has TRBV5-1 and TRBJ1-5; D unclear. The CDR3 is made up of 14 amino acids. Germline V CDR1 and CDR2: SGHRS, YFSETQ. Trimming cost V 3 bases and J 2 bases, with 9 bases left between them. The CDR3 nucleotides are TGCGCCAGCAGCTCGAACGGGGGCAATCAGCCCCAGCATTTT. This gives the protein CASSSNGGNQPQHF. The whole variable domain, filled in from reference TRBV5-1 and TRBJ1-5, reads KAGVTQTPRYLIKTRGQQVTLSCSPISGHRSVSWYQQTPGQGLQFLFEYFSETQRNKGNFPGRFSGRQFSNSRSEMNVSTLELGDSALYLCASSSNGGNQPQHFGDGTRLSIL.

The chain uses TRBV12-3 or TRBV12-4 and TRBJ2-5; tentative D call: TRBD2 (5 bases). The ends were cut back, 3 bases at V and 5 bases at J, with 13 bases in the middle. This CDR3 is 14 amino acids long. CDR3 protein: CASSFRGSGETQYF. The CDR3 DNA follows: TGTGCCAGCAGTTTCAGAGGGTCGGGGGAGACCCAGTACTTC.

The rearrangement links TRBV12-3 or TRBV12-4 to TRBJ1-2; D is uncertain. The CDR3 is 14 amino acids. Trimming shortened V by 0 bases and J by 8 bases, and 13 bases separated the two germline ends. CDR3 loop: CASSLAGPGYGYTF. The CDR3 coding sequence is TGTGCCAGCAGTTTAGCGGGCCCTGGCTACGGCTACACCTTC.

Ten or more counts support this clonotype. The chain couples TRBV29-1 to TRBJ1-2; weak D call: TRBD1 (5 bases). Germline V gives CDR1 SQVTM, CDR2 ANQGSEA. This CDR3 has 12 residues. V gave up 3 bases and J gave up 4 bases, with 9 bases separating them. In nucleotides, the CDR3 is TGCAGCGTTGACACAGGCTCCTATGGCTACACCTTC. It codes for CSVDTGSYGYTF.

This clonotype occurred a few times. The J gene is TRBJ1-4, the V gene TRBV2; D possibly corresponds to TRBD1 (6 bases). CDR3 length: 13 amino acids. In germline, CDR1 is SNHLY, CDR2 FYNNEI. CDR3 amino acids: CAAKGGHNEKLFF. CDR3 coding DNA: TGTGCAGCAAAGGGGGGACATAATGAAAAACTGTTTTTT.

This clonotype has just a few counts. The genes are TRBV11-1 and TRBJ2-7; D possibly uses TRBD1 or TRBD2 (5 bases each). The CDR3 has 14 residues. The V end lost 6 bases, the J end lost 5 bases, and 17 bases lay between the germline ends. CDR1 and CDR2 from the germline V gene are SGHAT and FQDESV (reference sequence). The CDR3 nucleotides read TGTGCCAGCAGTGGGACCGATAAACCCAACGAGCAGTACTTC. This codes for CASSGTDKPNEQYF.

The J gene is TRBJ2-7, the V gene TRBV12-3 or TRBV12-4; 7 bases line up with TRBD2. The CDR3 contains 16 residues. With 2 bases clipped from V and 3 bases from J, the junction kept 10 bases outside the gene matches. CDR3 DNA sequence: TGTGCCAGCAGTTTAAATGGTGGGGACTATTTCTACGAGCAGTACTTC. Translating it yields CASSLNGGDYFYEQYF.

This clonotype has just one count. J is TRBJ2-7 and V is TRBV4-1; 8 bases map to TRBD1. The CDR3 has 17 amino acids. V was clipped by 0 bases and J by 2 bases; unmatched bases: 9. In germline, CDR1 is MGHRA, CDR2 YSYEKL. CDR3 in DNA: TGCGCCAGCAGCCAAGAAGTGGGACAGGATTTACCCTACGAGCAGTACTTC. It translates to CASSQEVGQDLPYEQYF.

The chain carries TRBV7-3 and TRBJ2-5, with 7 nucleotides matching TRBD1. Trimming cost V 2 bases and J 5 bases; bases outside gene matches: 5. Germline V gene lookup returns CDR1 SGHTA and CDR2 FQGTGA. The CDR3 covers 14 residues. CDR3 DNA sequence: TGTGCCAGCAGCTTAGACGACAGGGATGAGACCCAGTACTTC. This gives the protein CASSLDDRDETQYF.